This entry describes one TCR beta chain. The sample belongs to a study of long-term antiretroviral therapy in people with HIV. In the study overall: It was about a decade before the 2015 immediate-ART recommendation that the earliest samples were taken.

The V gene lost 8 bases and the J gene lost 10 bases, with 17 bases spanning the gap. CDR3 length equals 12 residues. Germline V lookup: CDR1 SGHTA, CDR2 FQGNSA. This was the immunoSEQ v3.0 assay at survey level. Sequencing was performed with immunoSEQ multiplex PCR; in TCRdb, only in-frame clones are kept and a portion is missing. Of about 27,000 clones listed, roughly 80% were seen once; the top ten hold 8.5% to 9.5%. The rearrangement links TRBV7-2 to TRBJ2-5; D is possibly TRBD2 (5 bases). This sequence was found in a man aged 35-49 years with HIV. The specimen comprised unsorted PBMCs, sampled 3 years after starting antiretroviral therapy. The DNA of the CDR3 is TGTGCCAGCGGGGTGAGACCCCGGGACCAGTACTTC. Translated: CASGVRPRDQYF.